These 17 T cell receptor beta chains came from one sample sequenced in a study of response to subunit inactivated influenza vaccine. TCRdb used MiXCR to reprocess the RT-PCR reads, holding one entry per CDR3 protein. Of about 700,000 distinct CDR3 sequences listed, over 11% are singletons. This specimen consisted of PBMCs from blood, obtained 14 to 15 days before vaccination. These receptors originate from a man aged 45-65 years who received an inactivated influenza vaccine.

As DNA, the CDR3 is TGTGCCAGCAGCTCCGGGGACACCCCCACGTTCTTC. Protein sequence: CASSSGDTPTFF. J is TRBJ2-1 and V is TRBV5-8, with D possibly being TRBD1 (6 bases). Germline loops: CDR1 SGHTS, CDR2 YDEGEE. The CDR3 has 12 amino acids. V was pared by 3 bases and J by 15 bases, with 16 bases between.

This clonotype showed up many times. The J gene is TRBJ2-1, the V gene TRBV5-1; no clear D. This CDR3 comprises 15 residues. The germline gives CDR1 SGHRS, CDR2 YFSETQ. The V and J ends lost 2 bases and 7 bases respectively, with 16 bases between them. CDR3 protein: CASSFYAGRGNEQFF. CDR3 nucleotides: TGCGCCAGCAGCTTTTATGCAGGCCGTGGGAATGAGCAGTTCTTC.

This clonotype was observed once. The chain has TRBV7-3 and TRBJ2-3; 8 positions match TRBD2. In germline, CDR1 is SGHTA, CDR2 FQGTGA. The length of the CDR3 is 15 residues. V lost 5 bases and J lost 4; bases outside the gene matches: 8. CDR3 loop: CASSPAGTRADTQYF. CDR3 DNA: TGTGCCAGCAGCCCGGCCGGGACTAGGGCAGATACGCAGTATTTT.

V gene TRBV6-2 or TRBV6-3 combines with J gene TRBJ2-1; D ambiguous. Trimming stripped 5 bases from V and 0 bases from J, with 11 bases between. Germline values: CDR1 MNHEY, CDR2 SVGEGT. CDR3 length: 15 amino acids. CDR3 bases: TGTGCCAGCAGTAAGGAGTGGGGCTCCTACAATGAGCAGTTCTTC. It yields the protein CASSKEWGSYNEQFF.

There are a few counts of this clonotype. The chain links TRBV7-2 to TRBJ2-5; 8 positions agree with TRBD2. The CDR3 runs to 15 residues. Trimming cost V 1 base and J 5 bases; bases outside gene matches: 6. Looked up from germline, CDR1 is SGHTA and CDR2 is FQGNSA. This chain's CDR3 is CASSLVSGRRETQYF. The CDR3 DNA is TGTGCCAGCAGCTTAGTAAGCGGGAGAAGGGAGACCCAGTACTTC.

The chain couples TRBV19 to TRBJ1-6; D is perhaps TRBD1 (5 bases). Trimming pared 4 bases from V and 9 bases from J, leaving 16 bases between. This CDR3 spans 15 amino acids. Looked up from germline, CDR1 is LNHDA and CDR2 is SQIVND (reference sequence). Written as DNA, the CDR3 is TGTGCCAGTAGTAAGGAGACCGGCGGGGGTTCACCCCTCCACTTT. It yields the protein CASSKETGGGSPLHF. Based on the CDR3 plus reference TRBV19 and TRBJ1-6, the full variable domain is DGGITQSPKYLFRKEGQNVTLSCEQNLNHDAMYWYRQDPGQGLRLIYYSQIVNDFQKGDIAEGYSVSREKKESFPLTVTSAQKNPTAFYLCASSKETGGGSPLHFGNGTRLTVT.

The chain is built from TRBV29-1 and TRBJ1-2; a possible D gene is TRBD1 (5 bases). Trimming removed 4 bases at V and 4 bases at J, with 16 bases between. There are 14 residues in the CDR3. CDR1 and CDR2 from the germline V gene are SQVTM and ANQGSEA. The CDR3 spells CSVGPQQGIYGYTF. The DNA of the CDR3 is TGCAGCGTTGGACCGCAGCAGGGTATCTATGGCTACACCTTC.

This clonotype has more than one count but fewer than ten. The chain has TRBV10-2 and TRBJ2-5; a possible D gene is TRBD1 (6 bases). The CDR3 is 15 amino acids. Trimming removed 4 bases from V and 2 bases from J, with 14 bases in between. CDR1 and CDR2 from the germline V gene are WSHSY and SAAADI. The CDR3 DNA reads as TGCGCCAGCAGTGTTGAGCAGGGGACACAAGAGACCCAGTACTTC. Amino acid sequence: CASSVEQGTQETQYF.

This sequence joins TRBV6-2 or TRBV6-3 and TRBJ2-5; D tentatively fits TRBD1 or TRBD2 (5 bases each). Germline values: CDR1 MNHEY, CDR2 SVGEGT. The CDR3 totals 11 residues. The V end was cut by 8 bases, the J end by 4 bases, with 8 bases between. The CDR3 reads CASAGGETQYF. The CDR3 DNA follows: TGTGCCAGCGCTGGGGGAGAGACCCAGTACTTC.

The table lists this clonotype with a few counts. The rearrangement links TRBV7-2 to TRBJ2-7; D may be TRBD2 (6 bases). Trimming pared 2 bases from V and 7 bases from J, leaving 21 bases between. This CDR3 comprises 16 residues. Germline CDR1 and CDR2: SGHTA and FQGNSA. The CDR3 protein is CASSLNTERAPREQYF. CDR3 DNA sequence: TGTGCCAGCAGCTTAAATACGGAGCGGGCCCCTAGGGAGCAGTACTTC.

This clonotype was seen only a few times. This rearrangement joins TRBV4-3 to TRBJ2-1; the D gene is possibly TRBD2 (5 bases). V lost 1 base, J lost 3 bases, and 13 bases lay in between. The CDR3 contains 16 residues. Per the germline V gene, CDR1 is LGHNA and CDR2 is YSLEER. CDR3 in amino acids: CASSQGFLSGYNEQFF. The CDR3 DNA is TGCGCCAGCAGCCAAGGCTTCTTGAGCGGCTACAATGAGCAGTTCTTC.

In this sample, this clonotype turned up a few times. The chain employs TRBV5-5 and TRBJ2-7; D remains ambiguous. Germline lookup yields CDR1 SGHKS and CDR2 YYEKEE (reference sequence). Trimming shortened V by 5 bases and J by 3 bases, and 12 bases separated the two germline ends. This CDR3 comprises 13 residues. CDR3 bases: TGTGCCAGCAGACCAAGGTCGGGCTACGAGCAGTACTTC. Translation: CASRPRSGYEQYF. Looking up the rest from reference TRBV5-5 and TRBJ2-7 gives the full variable domain: DAGVTQSPTHLIKTRGQQVTLRCSPISGHKSVSWYQQVLGQGPQFIFQYYEKEERGRGNFPDRFSARQFPNYSSELNVNALLLGDSALYLCASRPRSGYEQYFGPGTRLTVT.

The chain recombines TRBV14 with TRBJ1-1, with D possibly TRBD1 on 6 matching bases. CDR1 is SGHDN and CDR2 is FVKESK in the germline V gene. The CDR3 totals 17 residues. V gave up 1 base and J gave up 4 bases, with 19 bases separating them. In DNA, the CDR3 is TGTGCCAGCAGCCAAGTCGCGACAACAGGGACGGTCACTGAAGCTTTCTTT. Its translation is CASSQVATTGTVTEAFF.

Here the CDR3 DNA reads TGCGCCAGCAGCTTCGCTAGCGGGGAAACCGGGGAGCTGTTTTTT. Protein sequence: CASSFASGETGELFF. J is TRBJ2-2 and V is TRBV5-1, with 9 bases aligning to TRBD2. V lost 2 bases, J lost 5 bases, and 4 bases stayed unmatched. This CDR3 has 15 amino acids. Germline CDR1 is SGHRS and CDR2 is YFSETQ. The complete variable domain, with remaining parts taken from reference TRBV5-1 and TRBJ2-2, reads KAGVTQTPRYLIKTRGQQVTLSCSPISGHRSVSWYQQTPGQGLQFLFEYFSETQRNKGNFPGRFSGRQFSNSRSEMNVSTLELGDSALYLCASSFASGETGELFFGEGSRLTVL.

The V call is TRBV9, the J call TRBJ2-7; D is possibly TRBD2 (5 bases). CDR1 SGDLS and CDR2 YYNGEE come from the germline V gene. This CDR3 is 13 amino acids long. V gave up 0 bases and J gave up 6 bases, with 10 bases separating them. The CDR3 DNA is TGTGCCAGCAGCGTAGCAAGTGAGGGCGAGCAGTACTTC. Translation gives CASSVASEGEQYF.

This clonotype appeared a few times. The chain combines TRBV2 with TRBJ1-4; TRBD1 agrees at 9 bases. CDR1 is SNHLY, CDR2 FYNNEI, per germline. Trimming cost V 1 base and J 6 bases; bases outside gene matches: 3. This CDR3 has 15 amino acids. The CDR3 spells CASSEGGQGYEKLFF. Here the CDR3 DNA reads TGTGCCAGCAGTGAAGGGGGACAGGGTTATGAAAAACTGTTTTTT.

This clonotype was counted many times. The chain carries TRBV4-3 and TRBJ1-2, with 10 bases identical to TRBD1. The J segment lost 2 bases and the V segment lost 4 bases, leaving 4 bases of the junction unmatched. Germline V lookup: CDR1 LGHNA, CDR2 YSLEER. CDR3 length equals 15 residues. The CDR3 DNA follows: TGCGCCAGCAGCCTATCGGGACAGGGGAACTATGGCTACACCTTC. It translates to CASSLSGQGNYGYTF.